The clone carrying this T cell receptor beta chain has a handful of counts. Antigen: not known. This CDR3 comprises 15 residues. Germline V gene data show CDR1 as SGHAT and CDR2 as FQNNGV. After removal of 4 bases from V and 5 bases from J, the junction contained 10 bases not matched to a gene. These data are taken from a study of vaccination and CD4 T cells after COVID-19. Cultured CD4+ T cell DNA was sequenced using the Oncomine TCR Beta short-read assay. From the PCR reads, TCRdb called clonotypes with MiXCR, one entry per CDR3 protein. The sample holds over 9,500 distinct CDR3 sequences, about 48% seen once. The treatment denotes: approximately nine-day PBMC culture with coronavirus spike peptide pools or control peptides (ViraFEST assay).

The TCR originated in a human donor with COVID-19. The chain is built from TRBV11-2 and TRBJ2-7; 8 bases match TRBD1. Material: cultured CD4+ T cells from blood, obtained after SARS-CoV-2 vaccination. CDR3 sequence reads: CASSSYRTGLDEQYF. The CDR3 coding sequence is TGTGCCAGCAGCTCATACCGGACAGGGTTGGACGAGCAGTACTTC.